The text below deals with one T cell receptor beta chain. Its antigen is unknown. An oligo carrying a UMI was ligated to the cDNA 3' end. First-round PCR used around 4 cycles and beta primers RC1.1 and RC1.2 covering TRBC1 and TRBC2. Starting with the second PCR, alpha and beta TCR chains went through separate processing. TCRdb reanalysed the UMI-ligation and nested PCR reads using MiXCR and keeps one entry per CDR3 protein. The sample has more than 55,000 distinct CDR3 sequences, more than 9% seen once. The sample comes from a study of quantifying T cell responses using KT2 cells. Study-wide background: TCR alpha and beta constant-region primers primed reverse transcription of RNA. The second PCR ran as a qPCR until a predetermined fluorescence threshold was reached. Study observations and caveats: KT2 sequence counts showed saturation when very many KT2 cells were spiked in.

The sample is PBMC spiked with counted cells of clone KT2. The CDR3 is 14 amino acids. V was clipped by 6 bases and J by 5 bases, with 16 bases between them. The sequenced sample consisted of PBMCs spiked with cells of the T cell clone KT2. This rearrangement joins TRBV12-3 or TRBV12-4 to TRBJ1-1; a weak D match, TRBD1 (5 bases). The sequence came from a human donor. The CDR3 DNA follows: TGTGCCAGCAGCCGGGGTCCAGGGAATACTGAAGCTTTCTTT. Amino acids: CASSRGPGNTEAFF.